The clone carrying this T cell receptor (beta chain) came up once. Possible read error: a much larger clone is one base away. The sample originates from a study of T cells in Graves' hyperthyroidism and ophthalmopathy. The CDR3 is 16 amino acids. Trimming took 3 bases from V and 0 from J; bases not matched to a gene: 7. Germline assignment: CDR1 SGHRS and CDR2 YFSETQ. Stable Graves' hyperthyroidism denoted no ophthalmopathy progression over 18 months. Using RNA transcripts as the source, TCR beta CDR3 regions were amplified. When the TCR CDR3 underwent first-round RT-PCR, the HTBI primer set was used. TCRdb re-called the multiplex PCR reads with MiXCR, one entry per CDR3 protein. Of about 400,000 distinct CDR3 sequences in the sample, about 15% were seen once.

The chain links TRBV5-1 to TRBJ2-3, with 7 nucleotides matching TRBD2. Sequencing was performed on blood. The source is a woman in her 30s with Graves' hyperthyroidism. The CDR3 region has the DNA TGCGCCAGCAGCTCCGTGGCGGGAGCCAGCACAGATACGCAGTATTTT. Amino acids: CASSSVAGASTDTQYF.